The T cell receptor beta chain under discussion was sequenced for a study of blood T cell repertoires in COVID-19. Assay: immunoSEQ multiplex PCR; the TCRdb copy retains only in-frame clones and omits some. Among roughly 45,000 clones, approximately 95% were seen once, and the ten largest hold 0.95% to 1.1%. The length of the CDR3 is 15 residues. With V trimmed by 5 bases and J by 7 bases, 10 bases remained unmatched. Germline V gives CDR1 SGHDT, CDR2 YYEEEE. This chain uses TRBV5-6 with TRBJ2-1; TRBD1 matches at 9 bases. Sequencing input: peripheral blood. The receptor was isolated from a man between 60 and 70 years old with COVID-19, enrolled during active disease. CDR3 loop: CASRPTGGGRNEQFF. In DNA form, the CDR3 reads TGTGCCAGCAGACCTACAGGGGGCGGAAGGAATGAGCAGTTCTTC.